The rows below give T cell receptor beta chains drawn from one sample of a study of T cells in Graves' hyperthyroidism and ophthalmopathy. TCRdb reanalysed the multiplex PCR reads using MiXCR and keeps one entry per CDR3 protein. The table includes over 550,000 distinct CDR3 sequences, over 15% detected once. Material: blood. Receptors originate from a woman aged 18-30 years with Graves' hyperthyroidism. Both conserved end residues are part of each CDR3. Fields, in order: J gene, V gene, D gene, CDR3 length, clone size, CDR3 DNA, CDR3 protein. D genes are given only for firm matches. The listing skips clone size in some rows; elsewhere it reads once, few, many or a size class.

j_gene: TRBJ2-7
v_gene: TRBV18
d_gene: .
len: 13
abundance: few
CDR3nt: TGTGCCAGCTCACAAGTTGACAGCTACGAGCAGTACTTC
CDR3aa: CASSQVDSYEQYF

j_gene: TRBJ1-2
v_gene: TRBV29-1
d_gene: .
len: 14
abundance: few
CDR3nt: TGCAGCGTGGAGGGAAGGACAGTAAACTATGGCTACACCTTC
CDR3aa: CSVEGRTVNYGYTF

j_gene: TRBJ2-7
v_gene: TRBV7-8
d_gene: TRBD2
len: 16
abundance: .
CDR3nt: TGTGCCAGCAGCGTTAAGGGGCTAGCGGGAGCTTGCGAGCAGTACTTC
CDR3aa: CASSVKGLAGACEQYF

j_gene: TRBJ2-5
v_gene: TRBV3-1
d_gene: TRBD2
len: 16
abundance: few
CDR3nt: TGTGCCAGCAGCCAGGCCGCGGGGGTCGACCAAGAGACCCAGTACTTC
CDR3aa: CASSQAAGVDQETQYF

j_gene: TRBJ2-7
v_gene: TRBV9
d_gene: .
len: 13
abundance: few
CDR3nt: TGTGCCAGCAGCGCCGACCTTGGCTACGAGCAGTACTTC
CDR3aa: CASSADLGYEQYF

j_gene: TRBJ2-3
v_gene: TRBV12-3/TRBV12-4
d_gene: .
len: 14
abundance: few
CDR3nt: TGTGCCAGCAGCCCGGGGGACCCCACAGATACGCAGTATTTT
CDR3aa: CASSPGDPTDTQYF

j_gene: TRBJ2-7
v_gene: TRBV7-8
d_gene: TRBD2
len: 14
abundance: .
CDR3nt: TGTGCCAGCAGCAAGCGGGACGGCTCCTACGAGCAGTACTTC
CDR3aa: CASSKRDGSYEQYF

j_gene: TRBJ2-1
v_gene: TRBV12-5
d_gene: .
len: 17
abundance: many
CDR3nt: TGTGCTAGTGCCCCCTCACTAGTAATAAGCTCCTACAATGAGCAGTTCTTC
CDR3aa: CASAPSLVISSYNEQFF

j_gene: TRBJ1-5
v_gene: TRBV20-1
d_gene: TRBD1
len: 13
abundance: many
CDR3nt: TGCAGTGCTAGGACAGGGAGCAATCAGCCCCAGCATTTT
CDR3aa: CSARTGSNQPQHF

j_gene: TRBJ2-3
v_gene: TRBV2
d_gene: TRBD2
len: 17
abundance: .
CDR3nt: TGTGCCAGCAGTGAAGCGAAACTAGCGGGAGTAACAGATACGCAGTATTTT
CDR3aa: CASSEAKLAGVTDTQYF

j_gene: TRBJ2-7
v_gene: TRBV6-1
d_gene: TRBD2
len: 18
abundance: few
CDR3nt: TGTGCCAGCAGTGAAGTCGTGGGACTAGCGGCTAGAAGGCACGAGCAGTACTTC
CDR3aa: CASSEVVGLAARRHEQYF

j_gene: TRBJ2-1
v_gene: TRBV20-1
d_gene: .
len: 14
abundance: many
CDR3nt: TGCAGTGCTAGTGGGTCCATCACCTACAATGAGCAGTTCTTC
CDR3aa: CSASGSITYNEQFF

j_gene: TRBJ2-2
v_gene: TRBV5-8
d_gene: TRBD2
len: 19
abundance: few
CDR3nt: TGTGCCAGCAGCTTGGGGATTGGACTAGCGGGAGTGGGCACCGGGGAGCTGTTTTTT
CDR3aa: CASSLGIGLAGVGTGELFF

j_gene: TRBJ2-7
v_gene: TRBV7-2
d_gene: .
len: 12
abundance: many
CDR3nt: TGTGCCAGCAGCTCCTTCAGTAGGGAGCAGTACTTC
CDR3aa: CASSSFSREQYF

j_gene: TRBJ2-1
v_gene: TRBV5-5
d_gene: .
len: 14
abundance: .
CDR3nt: TGTGCCAGCAGCTTCCGGGGAGGAGGGGATGAGCAGTTCTTC
CDR3aa: CASSFRGGGDEQFF

j_gene: TRBJ2-5
v_gene: TRBV4-1
d_gene: TRBD1
len: 16
abundance: few
CDR3nt: TGCGCCAGCAGCCCGCCAAAGGGGACAGGGGGGGAGACCCAGTACTTC
CDR3aa: CASSPPKGTGGETQYF